Sequencing of this T cell receptor beta chain was carried out in a study of T cell repertoires in cytomegalovirus infection. One entry per CDR3 protein, called by TCRdb with MiXCR from the reads. The table includes fewer than 550,000 distinct CDR3 sequences, around a quarter detected once. The receptor comes from a human donor in good health (CMV status not recorded). Some clones in this sample may be carry-over from other donors' samples. Sequenced sample: PBMCs.

This CDR3 is CASSLSGSRHNEQFF. The DNA of the CDR3 is TGTGCCAGCAGCTTGAGCGGGAGCAGACACAATGAGCAGTTCTTC. The genes are TRBV5-6 and TRBJ2-1; 8 nucleotides line up with TRBD2. J was trimmed by 5 bases and V by 1 base; bases with no gene match: 5. CDR3 size: 15 residues. The germline CDR1 and CDR2 sequences are SGHDT and YYEEEE.